The clone carrying this T cell receptor (beta chain) was counted once. Its antigen is not identified. Execution of the assay was at deep level. As processed by the authors: Without quality scores, immunoSEQ junctional reads could not be filtered like full-length reads. Repertoires were generated with immunoSEQ multiplex PCR, while TCRdb's copy carries only in-frame clones and drops some. Clone size and the V and J calls come from that table; the DNA yielded D and trimming. The sample has approximately 2,200,000 clones, about 92% seen once. The CDR3 loop spans 16 amino acids. Germline-derived CDR1 and CDR2 are MNHNY and SVGAGI (reference sequence). V was pared by 2 bases and J by 0 bases, with 7 bases of the junction left unmatched. The data derive from a study of shared clonotypes between healthy human individuals. Naive CD8 isolation took CD45RO-negative cells positively selected for CCR7 and excluded terminally differentiated effector memory CD45RA+ cells. Caucasian adults residing in Nashville, Tennessee made up all the donors.

Study-level points and caveats: In having few donors, the study represented limited genetic and exposure-history diversity.

This sequence originates from a man between 18 and 35 years old in good health. Some clones in this sample may be carry-over from other donors' samples. Sequenced: naive CD8+ T cells from PBMCs. The rearrangement links TRBV6-6 to TRBJ2-7; 7 bases match TRBD1. CDR3 in DNA: TGTGCCAGCAGTTACCACCGGGACAGACCCTCCTACGAGCAGTACTTC. Protein product: CASSYHRDRPSYEQYF.